The clone carrying this T cell receptor beta chain was seen only a few times. Antigen specificity is unknown. V lost 7 bases, J lost 1 base, and 7 bases stayed unmatched. The CDR3 loop spans 15 amino acids. Looked up from germline, CDR1 is LNHDA and CDR2 is SQIVND (reference sequence). This record belongs to a study of T cell repertoires in cytomegalovirus infection. Study results and limitations: Summed public TCR beta family frequency identified CMV carriers bearing the relevant HLA.

TCRdb ran MiXCR on the reads and lists one entry per CDR3 protein. This sample has more than 400,000 distinct CDR3 sequences, with about 26% found just once. The chain links TRBV19 to TRBJ2-7; 10 positions agree with TRBD2. Specimen: PBMCs. The clonotype comes from a human donor in good health (CMV status not recorded). Some clones in this sample may be carry-over from other donors' samples. CDR3 loop: CASTTGTSASYEQYF. The CDR3 nucleotides are TGTGCCAGTACCACCGGGACTAGCGCTTCCTACGAGCAGTACTTC.